One T cell receptor beta chain is described in this entry. The antigen is undetermined. These data belong to a study of long-term antiretroviral therapy in people with HIV. General study findings and limits: Pre-ART expanded clones dominated the repertoire at every time point.

Survey-level immunoSEQ v3.0 assays were run. Each sample had sequencing targeting about 40,000-50,000 T-cell genomes. TCRdb keeps only in-frame clones here, not all; method: immunoSEQ multiplex PCR. The sample shows about 27,000 clones, approximately 95% of them seen only once. At minimum, one pre-ART and two post-ART PBMC samples were obtained from each donor. Without exception, participants with HIV were treated in the United States. The germline V gene encodes CDR1 MGHRA and CDR2 YSYEKL. V gave up 0 bases and J gave up 0 bases, with 17 bases separating them. This CDR3 region has 18 residues. The sequencing used unsorted PBMCs, collected 7.6 years after starting antiretroviral therapy. The chain couples TRBV4-1 to TRBJ1-1, with D tentatively TRBD1 (5 bases). This TCR derives from a woman aged 40 to 50 with HIV. The CDR3 bases are TGCGCCAGCAGCCAAGATGGGCAGGCGGGGGGAGTGAACACTGAAGCTTTCTTT. Residues: CASSQDGQAGGVNTEAFF.